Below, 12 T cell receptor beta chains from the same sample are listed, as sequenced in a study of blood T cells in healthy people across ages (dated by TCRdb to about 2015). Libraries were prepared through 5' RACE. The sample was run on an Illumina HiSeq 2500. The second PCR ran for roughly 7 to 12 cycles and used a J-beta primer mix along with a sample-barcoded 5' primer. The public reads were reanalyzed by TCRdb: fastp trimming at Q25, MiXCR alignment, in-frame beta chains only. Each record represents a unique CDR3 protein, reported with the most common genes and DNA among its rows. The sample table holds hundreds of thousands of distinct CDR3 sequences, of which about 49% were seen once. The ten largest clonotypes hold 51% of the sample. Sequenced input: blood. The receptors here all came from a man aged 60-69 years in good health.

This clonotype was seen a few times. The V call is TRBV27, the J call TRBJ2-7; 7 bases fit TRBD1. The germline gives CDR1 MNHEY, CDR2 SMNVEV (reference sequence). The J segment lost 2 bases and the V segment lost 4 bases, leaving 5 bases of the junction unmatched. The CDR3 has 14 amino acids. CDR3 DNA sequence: TGTGCCAGCAGTTCTCGACAGGGTACCTACGAGCAGTACTTC. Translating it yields CASSSRQGTYEQYF.

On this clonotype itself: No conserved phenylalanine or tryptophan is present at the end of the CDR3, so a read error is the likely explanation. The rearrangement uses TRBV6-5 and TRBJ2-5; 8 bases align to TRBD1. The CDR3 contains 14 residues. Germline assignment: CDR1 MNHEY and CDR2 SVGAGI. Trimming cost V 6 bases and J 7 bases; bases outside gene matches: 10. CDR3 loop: CASSRTGYQMTQYL. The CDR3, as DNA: TGTGCCAGCAGCCGGACAGGGTACCAAATGACCCAGTACTTA.

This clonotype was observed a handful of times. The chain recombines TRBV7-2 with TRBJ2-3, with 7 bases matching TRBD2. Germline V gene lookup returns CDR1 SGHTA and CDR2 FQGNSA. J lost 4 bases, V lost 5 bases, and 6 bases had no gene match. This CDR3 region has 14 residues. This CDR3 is CASSPGLVSDTQYF. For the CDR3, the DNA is TGTGCCAGCAGCCCAGGACTAGTTTCAGATACGCAGTATTTT.

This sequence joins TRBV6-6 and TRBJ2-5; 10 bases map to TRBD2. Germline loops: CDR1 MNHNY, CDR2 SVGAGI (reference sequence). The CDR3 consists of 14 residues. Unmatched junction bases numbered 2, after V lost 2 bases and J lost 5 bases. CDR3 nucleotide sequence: TGTGCCAGCAGTTACGGGACTAGCGCGGAGACCCAGTACTTC. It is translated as CASSYGTSAETQYF.

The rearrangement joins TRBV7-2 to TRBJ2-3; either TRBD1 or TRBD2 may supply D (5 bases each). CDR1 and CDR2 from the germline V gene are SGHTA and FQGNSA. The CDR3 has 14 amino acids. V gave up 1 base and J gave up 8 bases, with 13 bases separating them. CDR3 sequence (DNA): TGTGCCAGCAGCTTAGAGTGGGGCGCGGGTACGCAGTATTTT. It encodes CASSLEWGAGTQYF. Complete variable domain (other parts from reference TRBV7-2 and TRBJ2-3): GAGVSQSPSNKVTEKGKDVELRCDPISGHTALYWYRQSLGQGLEFLIYFQGNSAPDKSGLPSDRFSAERTGGSVSTLTIQRTQQEDSAVYLCASSLEWGAGTQYFGPGTRLTVL.

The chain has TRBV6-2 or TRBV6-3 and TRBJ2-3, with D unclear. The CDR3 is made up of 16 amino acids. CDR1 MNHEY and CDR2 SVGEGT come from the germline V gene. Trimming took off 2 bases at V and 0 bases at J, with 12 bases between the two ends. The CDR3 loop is CASSYAAAGSTDTQYF. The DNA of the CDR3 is TGTGCCAGCAGTTACGCCGCGGCAGGTAGCACAGATACGCAGTATTTT.

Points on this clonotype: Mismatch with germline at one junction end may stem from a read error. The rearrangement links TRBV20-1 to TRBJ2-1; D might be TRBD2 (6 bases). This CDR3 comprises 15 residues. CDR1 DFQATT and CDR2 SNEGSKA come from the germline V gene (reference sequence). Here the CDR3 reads CSVKRSGVSYNQQFF. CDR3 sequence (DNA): TGCAGTGTAAAGCGGTCGGGGGTGTCCTACAATCAGCAGTTCTTC.

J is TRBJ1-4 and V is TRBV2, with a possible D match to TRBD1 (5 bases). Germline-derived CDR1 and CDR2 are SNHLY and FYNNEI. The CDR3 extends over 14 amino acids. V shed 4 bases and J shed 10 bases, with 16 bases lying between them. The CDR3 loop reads CASSARQISAKLFF. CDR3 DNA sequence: TGTGCCAGCAGTGCGAGACAGATTTCAGCAAAACTGTTTTTT. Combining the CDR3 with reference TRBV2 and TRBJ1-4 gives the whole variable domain EPEVTQTPSHQVTQMGQEVILRCVPISNHLYFYWYRQILGQKVEFLVSFYNNEISEKSEIFDDQFSVERPDGSNFTLKIRSTKLEDSAMYFCASSARQISAKLFFGSGTQLSVL.

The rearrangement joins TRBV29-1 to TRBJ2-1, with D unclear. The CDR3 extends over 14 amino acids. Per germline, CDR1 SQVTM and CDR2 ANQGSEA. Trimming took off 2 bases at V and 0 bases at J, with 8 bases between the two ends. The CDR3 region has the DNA TGCAGCGTTGAATCCGAGAGCTCCTACAATGAGCAGTTCTTC. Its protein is CSVESESSYNEQFF.

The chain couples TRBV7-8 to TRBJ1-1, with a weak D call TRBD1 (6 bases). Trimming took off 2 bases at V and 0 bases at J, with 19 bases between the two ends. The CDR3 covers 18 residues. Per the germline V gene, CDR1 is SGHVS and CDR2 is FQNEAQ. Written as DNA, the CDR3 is TGTGCCAGCAGCTTAAACGTGCGGGGGGGCCTCATGAACACTGAAGCTTTCTTT. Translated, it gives CASSLNVRGGLMNTEAFF.

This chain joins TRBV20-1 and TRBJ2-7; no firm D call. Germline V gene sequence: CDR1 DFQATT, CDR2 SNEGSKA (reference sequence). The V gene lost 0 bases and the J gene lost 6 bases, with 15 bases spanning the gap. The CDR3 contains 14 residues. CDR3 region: CSARDRQAVSEQYF. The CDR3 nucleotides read TGCAGTGCTAGAGATCGGCAGGCTGTATCCGAGCAGTACTTC.

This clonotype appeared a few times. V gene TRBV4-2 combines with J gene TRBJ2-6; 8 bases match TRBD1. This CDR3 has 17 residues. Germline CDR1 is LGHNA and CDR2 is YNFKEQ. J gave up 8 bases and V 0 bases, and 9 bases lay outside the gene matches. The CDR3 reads CASSQENQGALPNVLTF. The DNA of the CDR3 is TGTGCCAGCAGCCAAGAGAACCAGGGGGCGCTCCCCAACGTCCTGACTTTC.